This entry lists 5 T cell receptor beta chains sequenced from one sample in a study of cytomegalovirus exposure and HLA in healthy donors. TCRdb's table, derived via immunoSEQ multiplex PCR, lists solely in-frame clones and lacks some. Altogether approximately 60,000 clones are present, approximately 95% being singletons, with the ten largest covering approximately 6.8%. The sequencing input was PBMCs. Source of these receptors: a young woman in good health and CMV-seropositive.

The chain is built from TRBV4-2 and TRBJ1-2; 9 nucleotides align to TRBD1. CDR1 is LGHNA and CDR2 is YNFKEQ in the germline V gene. Trimming took 6 bases from V and 8 from J; bases not matched to a gene: 13. The CDR3 covers 15 residues. The CDR3 region is CASRHRTGEGYGYTF. The CDR3 DNA is TGTGCCAGCAGGCACAGGACAGGGGAGGGGTACGGCTACACCTTC.

This sequence joins TRBV5-1 and TRBJ2-7; possibly TRBD2 for D (6 bases). CDR1 SGHRS and CDR2 YFSETQ come from the germline V gene. With 4 bases removed from V and 3 bases from J, the gap between germline ends came to 14 bases. CDR3 length: 14 amino acids. This CDR3 reads CASSRGSDDYEQYF. The CDR3 DNA sequence: TGCGCCAGCAGCCGGGGGAGTGACGACTACGAGCAGTACTTC.

This clone was detected a few times. V and J are TRBV28 and TRBJ2-7; 9 bases agree with TRBD1. Per germline, CDR1 MDHEN and CDR2 SYDVKM. Trimming cost V 4 bases and J 4 bases; bases outside gene matches: 5. The CDR3 extends over 14 amino acids. The CDR3 DNA reads TGTGCCAGCAGTTCACCCGGGACAGGGTACGAGCAGTACTTC. Encoded protein: CASSSPGTGYEQYF.

V and J are TRBV7-8 and TRBJ1-4; 7 positions match TRBD1. Trimming at V came to 3 bases and at J to 5 bases, leaving 6 bases not matched to a gene. Germline CDR1 reads SGHVS; CDR2 reads FQNEAQ. There are 15 residues in the CDR3. The CDR3 region has the DNA TGTGCCAGCAGCTTTCACAGGGGTTTGAATGAAAAACTGTTTTTT. Translating gives CASSFHRGLNEKLFF.

This sequence joins TRBV28 and TRBJ2-3, with 9 bases aligning to TRBD2. The germline CDR1 and CDR2 sequences are MDHEN and SYDVKM. This CDR3 comprises 15 residues. V dropped 5 bases and J dropped 4; count of bases not matched to a gene: 7. In nucleotides, the CDR3 is TGTGCCAGCAGTCGTAGCGGGAGACGTGCAGATACGCAGTATTTT. Its translation: CASSRSGRRADTQYF. The full variable domain, in which reference TRBV28 and TRBJ2-3 provide the parts outside the CDR3, is DVKVTQSSRYLVKRTGEKVFLECVQDMDHENMFWYRQDPGLGLRLIYFSYDVKMKEKGDIPEGYSVSREKKERFSLILESASTNQTSMYLCASSRSGRRADTQYFGPGTRLTVL.